This T cell receptor (beta chain) originates from a study of cytomegalovirus exposure and HLA in healthy donors. This CDR3 is 15 amino acids long. The V gene lost 2 bases and the J gene lost 4 bases, with 14 bases spanning the gap. The germline V gene encodes CDR1 SEHNR and CDR2 FQNEAQ (reference sequence). A multiplex PCR was run with 60 Vbeta primers and 13 Jbeta primers. Produced via immunoSEQ multiplex PCR; TCRdb's table is partial and in-frame only. The sample has roughly 150,000 clones, 60% to 80% seen once. Material: PBMCs. This receptor was taken from a male donor in good health and CMV-seronegative. J is TRBJ1-1 and V is TRBV7-9; D is possibly TRBD1 (5 bases). CDR3 loop: CASSLRGMESTEAFF. CDR3 nucleotides: TGTGCCAGCAGCTTACGGGGGATGGAAAGCACTGAAGCTTTCTTT.